This TCR beta chain was identified during a study of blood T cell repertoires in COVID-19. For the study at large: Collection of acute and convalescent COVID-19 samples took place in the United States, Italy and Spain. Nucleic acid was either cDNA or gDNA, and it came from T cells, B-cell-depleted T cells, or PBMCs.

Original analysis: The assay estimated nucleated cells by amplifying reference gene primers. Only in-frame clones appear in the TCRdb table, and some are missing; sequencing was by immunoSEQ multiplex PCR. V and J calls and clone size follow that table, whereas D and trimming were derived from the DNA. The sample comprises 60,000 to 70,000 clones, 70% to 90% of which are singletons, and about 1.5% rests with the top ten. CDR3 length: 14 residues. CDR1 is MNHEY, CDR2 SVGAGI, per germline. Deletions cut 7 bases from V and 7 bases from J, with 16 bases between. Sequenced: peripheral blood. This sequence was found in a woman aged 55-70 years with acute or convalescent COVID-19. The chain carries TRBV6-5 and TRBJ1-4; perhaps TRBD1 as D (6 bases). CDR3 nucleotide sequence: TGTGCCAGCAAAATAGGGGGGGTAGGTGAAAAACTGTTTTTT. Protein product: CASKIGGVGEKLFF.